The following is a T cell receptor beta chain sequence with its context. Profiled with immunoSEQ multiplex PCR; TCRdb holds only in-frame clones, not every one. The sample contains hundreds of thousands of clones, 70% to 90% of which appear only once. This entry comes from a study of shared T cell receptors in the human thymus. This CDR3 has 15 residues. Trimming took 2 bases from V and 2 from J; bases not matched to a gene: 7. Germline CDR1 GTSNPN, CDR2 SVGIG (reference sequence). The sample was also reused in another study, on human thymus T cells.

This TCR was sampled from a boy under two years old with a congenital heart defect. Sample: thymocytes. The chain couples TRBV30 to TRBJ2-5; 8 bases match TRBD1. CDR3: CAWSWGQVQQETQYF. The CDR3 DNA follows: TGTGCCTGGAGTTGGGGACAGGTACAACAAGAGACCCAGTACTTC.